Presented here are 13 T cell receptor beta chains from one specimen sequenced in a study of shared T cell receptors in the human thymus. Only in-frame clones appear in the TCRdb table, and some are missing; sequencing was by immunoSEQ multiplex PCR. The profile shows about 660,000 clones, 88% of them singletons. The sample was also linked to a second study, of human thymus T cells.

Material: thymocytes. These receptors came from a boy less than two years old with a congenital heart defect.

The chain joins TRBV28 to TRBJ2-7; maybe TRBD1 (8 bases). CDR1 MDHEN and CDR2 SYDVKM come from the germline V gene. Between the trimmed V and J ends, which lost 5 bases and 2 bases, there was a span of 28 bases. This CDR3 contains 19 residues. The CDR3 DNA sequence: TGTGCCAGCAGTCGCAAGCGGGACAGGACACCCATAATAACCTACGAGCAGTACTTC. Translation gives CASSRKRDRTPIITYEQYF.

The chain couples TRBV11-2 to TRBJ1-2; D is undetermined. The CDR3 is 14 amino acids. CDR1 is SGHAT and CDR2 is FQNNGV in the germline V gene. V was clipped by 1 base and J by 2 bases, with 8 bases between them. The CDR3 sequence: CASSLGLGNYGYTF. The CDR3 nucleotides are TGTGCCAGCAGCTTAGGGCTCGGGAACTATGGCTACACCTTC.

The chain links TRBV9 to TRBJ2-7, with D uncertain. The CDR3 runs 13 residues. From germline, CDR1 is SGDLS and CDR2 YYNGEE. Trimming left V 2 bases short and J 5 bases short, with 11 bases between. CDR3 sequence reads: CASSVSALHEQYF. The CDR3 DNA follows: TGTGCCAGCAGCGTGAGCGCCCTCCACGAGCAGTACTTC. Based on the CDR3 plus reference TRBV9 and TRBJ2-7, the full variable domain is DSGVTQTPKHLITATGQRVTLRCSPRSGDLSVYWYQQSLDQGLQFLIQYYNGEERAKGNILERFSAQQFPDLHSELNLSSLELGDSALYFCASSVSALHEQYFGPGTRLTVT.

The V gene is TRBV7-2, the J gene TRBJ2-7; the match to TRBD1 covers 8 bases. The CDR3 is made up of 16 amino acids. Germline V gene lookup returns CDR1 SGHTA and CDR2 FQGNSA. V lost 5 bases to trimming and J lost 3 bases; unmatched junction nucleotides: 12. The DNA of the CDR3 is TGTGCCAGCAGCCCAAGCGCAGGGGGCGCCGTCTACGAGCAGTACTTC. Amino acids: CASSPSAGGAVYEQYF.

This clone was seen a handful of times. A read error may account for a junction end that differs from germline. This chain links TRBV29-1 with TRBJ2-4; 10 bases agree with TRBD1. Looked up from germline, CDR1 is SQVTM and CDR2 is ANQGSEA. There are 12 residues in the CDR3. Written as DNA, the CDR3 is TGCAGCGTAGCCGGGACAGGGGCTCCGTGGTGTTTC. Translating gives CSVAGTGAPWCF.

V gene TRBV19 combines with J gene TRBJ2-7; 12 bases line up with TRBD2. The CDR3 is made up of 17 amino acids. Unmatched junction bases numbered 6, after V lost 2 bases and J lost 1 base. Germline loops: CDR1 LNHDA, CDR2 SQIVND (reference sequence). This CDR3 is CASSIRLAGGPSYEQYF. DNA for the CDR3: TGTGCCAGTAGTATAAGGCTAGCGGGAGGGCCTTCCTACGAGCAGTACTTC. The full variable domain, in which reference TRBV19 and TRBJ2-7 provide the parts outside the CDR3, is DGGITQSPKYLFRKEGQNVTLSCEQNLNHDAMYWYRQDPGQGLRLIYYSQIVNDFQKGDIAEGYSVSREKKESFPLTVTSAQKNPTAFYLCASSIRLAGGPSYEQYFGPGTRLTVT.

The chain has TRBV10-1 and TRBJ2-2, with TRBD1 identical over 12 bases. CDR1 and CDR2 (germline): WNHNN, SYGVQD (reference sequence). The CDR3 has 17 amino acids. Germline trimming cut 6 bases from V and 0 bases from J; bases unmatched to any gene: 5. CDR3 sequence (DNA): TGCGCCAGCAGCCGGGACAGGGGGCCAGCGAACACCGGGGAGCTGTTTTTT. It codes for CASSRDRGPANTGELFF.

The CDR3 spells CASTRDRGENTEAFF. CDR3 DNA sequence: TGTGCCAGCACCCGGGACAGGGGGGAGAACACTGAAGCTTTCTTT. V gene TRBV27 combines with J gene TRBJ1-1; 11 bases match TRBD1. J was trimmed by 1 base and V by 7 bases; bases with no gene match: 5. From germline, CDR1 is MNHEY and CDR2 SMNVEV (reference sequence). This CDR3 has 15 amino acids.

This chain links TRBV30 with TRBJ2-1; possible D gene TRBD2, 6 bases. CDR3 size: 14 residues. V shed 3 bases and J shed 4 bases, with 13 bases lying between them. Germline V gene data show CDR1 as GTSNPN and CDR2 as SVGIG (reference sequence). Written as DNA, the CDR3 is TGTGCCTGGAGCCGCCCGGGGGAATACAATGAGCAGTTCTTC. Residues: CAWSRPGEYNEQFF.

This rearrangement joins TRBV5-4 to TRBJ2-7; perhaps TRBD2 as D (5 bases). The CDR3 totals 13 residues. From germline, CDR1 is SGHNT and CDR2 YYREEE (reference sequence). Trimming took 5 bases from V and 1 from J, leaving 10 bases between them. CDR3 coding DNA: TGTGCCAGCAGTATGGAGGCGTCCTACGAGCAGTACTTC. Translating gives CASSMEASYEQYF.

The CDR3 nucleotides read TGCGCCAGCAAAACCGACACCTACGAGCAGTACTTC. Protein sequence: CASKTDTYEQYF. V and J are TRBV4-1 and TRBJ2-7; D call uncertain. The V and J ends lost 7 bases and 2 bases respectively, with 9 bases between them. CDR1 and CDR2 from the germline V gene are MGHRA and YSYEKL. This CDR3 comprises 12 residues.

V is TRBV30 and J is TRBJ2-3; weak D call: TRBD2 (6 bases). Germline CDR1 reads GTSNPN; CDR2 reads SVGIG (reference sequence). The CDR3 runs 15 residues. The ends were cut back, 3 bases at V and 0 bases at J, with 13 bases in the middle. The chain's CDR3 is CAWSANLASTDTQYF. The CDR3 region has the DNA TGTGCCTGGAGCGCTAACCTAGCGAGCACAGATACGCAGTATTTT.

The DNA of the CDR3 is TGTGCCAGCAGTTTAGCCGTTGGCAGTCCTAGTACGGCGAATGAGCAGTTCTTC. This gives the protein CASSLAVGSPSTANEQFF. The V call is TRBV28, the J call TRBJ2-1; D gene ambiguous. CDR3 length: 18 residues. CDR1 is MDHEN and CDR2 is SYDVKM in the germline V gene. V was pared by 2 bases and J by 7 bases, with 24 bases between.